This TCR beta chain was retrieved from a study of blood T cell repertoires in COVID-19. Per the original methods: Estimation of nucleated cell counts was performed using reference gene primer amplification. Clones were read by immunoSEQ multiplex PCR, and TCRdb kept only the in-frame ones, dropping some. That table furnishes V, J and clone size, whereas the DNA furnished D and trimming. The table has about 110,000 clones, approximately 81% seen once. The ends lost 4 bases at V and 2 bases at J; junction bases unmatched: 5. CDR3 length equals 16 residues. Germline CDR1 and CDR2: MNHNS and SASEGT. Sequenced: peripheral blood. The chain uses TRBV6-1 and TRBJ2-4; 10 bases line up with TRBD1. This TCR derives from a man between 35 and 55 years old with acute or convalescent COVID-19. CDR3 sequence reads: CASSGTGGGPKNIQYF. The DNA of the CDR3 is TGTGCCAGCAGTGGGACAGGGGGTGGGCCCAAAAACATTCAGTACTTC.